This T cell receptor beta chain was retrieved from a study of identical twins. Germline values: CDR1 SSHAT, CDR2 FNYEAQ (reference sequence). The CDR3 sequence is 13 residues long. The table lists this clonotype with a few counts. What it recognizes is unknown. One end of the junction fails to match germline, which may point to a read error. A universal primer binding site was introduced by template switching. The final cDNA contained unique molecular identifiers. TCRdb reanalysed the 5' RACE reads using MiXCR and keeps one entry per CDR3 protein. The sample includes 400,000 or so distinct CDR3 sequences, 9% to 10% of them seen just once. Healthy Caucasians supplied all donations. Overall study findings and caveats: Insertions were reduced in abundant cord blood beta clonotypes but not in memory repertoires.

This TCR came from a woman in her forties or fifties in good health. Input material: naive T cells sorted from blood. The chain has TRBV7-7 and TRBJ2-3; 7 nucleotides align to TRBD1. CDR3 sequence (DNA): TGTGCTAGCAGCAAGACAGGGCAGGATACGCAGTATTTT. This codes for CASSKTGQDTQYF. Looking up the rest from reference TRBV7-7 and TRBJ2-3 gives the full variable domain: GAGVSQSPRYKVTKRGQDVTLRCDPISSHATLYWYQQALGQGPEFLTYFNYEAQPDKSGLPSDRFSAERPEGSISTLTIQRTEQRDSAMYRCASSKTGQDTQYFGPGTRLTVL.